This T cell receptor (beta chain) is from a study of PD-1 blockade in classical Hodgkin lymphoma. Broader study findings: Excluded were patients who started nivolumab under 1 year after ASCT, a group that had lower diversity. Relative to healthy donors, newly diagnosed patients reportedly had lower baseline TCR diversity, which was reported as lower still in relapsed/refractory patients.

In every patient, relapse followed autologous stem cell transplantation, while exposure to brentuximab vedotin differed. Trimming removed 0 bases from V and 5 bases from J; junction bases left unmatched: 10. This CDR3 has 17 amino acids. Germline V gene lookup returns CDR1 SGDLS and CDR2 YYNGEE. This clone has only one observation. The antigen is unknown. Repertoires were generated with immunoSEQ multiplex PCR, while TCRdb's copy carries only in-frame clones and drops some. In the table there are 90,000 to 95,000 clones, 80% to 90% of which are singletons. This clonotype was sampled from a human donor with classical Hodgkin lymphoma. The chain has TRBV9 and TRBJ2-2; TRBD1 agrees at 7 bases. Sample: peripheral blood mononuclear cells (PBMCs), taken before the second cycle of nivolumab. CDR3 protein: CASSVDRGNQGTGELFF. The CDR3 region has the DNA TGTGCCAGCAGCGTAGACAGGGGTAATCAGGGGACCGGGGAGCTGTTTTTT.